Below are 31 T cell receptor beta chains sequenced from a single sample in a study of blood T cell repertoires in COVID-19. TCRdb's table, derived via immunoSEQ multiplex PCR, lists solely in-frame clones and lacks some. The sample lists about 100,000 clones; more than 75% were seen once. Sequenced input: peripheral blood. These receptors all stem from a man in his 60s with active or convalescent COVID-19.

The chain links TRBV5-6 to TRBJ2-4, with 9 bases that match TRBD1. Looked up from germline, CDR1 is SGHDT and CDR2 is YYEEEE. V lost 5 bases to trimming and J lost 8 bases; unmatched junction nucleotides: 8. The CDR3 extends over 14 amino acids. The CDR3 loop is CASSTRQGGDIQYF. The CDR3 DNA reads as TGTGCCAGCAGTACCCGACAGGGGGGAGACATTCAGTACTTC.

The J gene is TRBJ2-4, the V gene TRBV9; TRBD1 aligns across 10 bases. CDR1 and CDR2 (germline): SGDLS, YYNGEE. CDR3 size: 15 residues. Trimming cost V 1 base and J 5 bases; bases outside gene matches: 3. CDR3 coding DNA: TGTGCCAGCAGCGTAACCGGGACAGGGGAAAACATTCAGTACTTC. Amino acids: CASSVTGTGENIQYF.

This chain links TRBV4-3 with TRBJ1-3; possible D gene TRBD1, 5 bases. Germline loops: CDR1 LGHNA, CDR2 YSLEER. The CDR3 totals 15 residues. V lost 4 bases to trimming and J lost 0 bases, with 10 bases between them. CDR3 nucleotide sequence: TGCGCCAGCAGCCGGAACAGGAACTCTGGAAACACCATATATTTT. This gives the protein CASSRNRNSGNTIYF.

The chain joins TRBV20-1 to TRBJ2-3; no firm D call. CDR1 and CDR2 (germline): DFQATT, SNEGSKA (reference sequence). The CDR3 extends over 11 amino acids. The germline V and J ends were trimmed by 3 bases and 6 bases, with 7 bases remaining between them. The CDR3 DNA reads as TGCAGTGCTAGCCTCCAGGATACGCAGTATTTT. It encodes CSASLQDTQYF.

The chain links TRBV28 to TRBJ2-5; TRBD2 might be the D (6 bases). The germline CDR1 and CDR2 sequences are MDHEN and SYDVKM. CDR3 length: 15 residues. Deletions cut 0 bases from V and 4 bases from J, with 12 bases between. CDR3 DNA sequence: TGTGCCAGCAGTTTATGGACCCAGGGAGGAGAGACCCAGTACTTC. Protein product: CASSLWTQGGETQYF.

The chain combines TRBV28 with TRBJ1-5, with D possibly being TRBD1 (6 bases). Germline V gene lookup returns CDR1 MDHEN and CDR2 SYDVKM. Trimming left V 2 bases short and J 5 bases short, with 10 bases between. The CDR3 is 14 residues long. The CDR3 spells CASSLRAGDQPQHF. For the CDR3, the DNA is TGTGCCAGCAGTTTAAGGGCAGGGGATCAGCCCCAGCATTTT.

This clone has a handful of counts. The junction does not match germline at one end; this may be a read error. The CDR3 loop reads CASSVSGNPGELFF. CDR3 DNA sequence: TGTGCCAGCAGCGTTTCAGGGAACCCCGGGGAGCTGTTTTTT. This rearrangement joins TRBV9 to TRBJ2-2; D might be TRBD1 (5 bases). Looked up from germline, CDR1 is SGDLS and CDR2 is YYNGEE. This CDR3 is built from 14 residues. The full variable domain, rest sourced from reference TRBV9 and TRBJ2-2, is DSGVTQTPKHLITATGQRVTLRCSPRSGDLSVYWYQQSLDQGLQFLIQYYNGEERAKGNILERFSAQQFPDLHSELNLSSLELGDSALYFCASSVSGNPGELFFGEGSRLTVL.

The genes are TRBV19 and TRBJ1-2, with 7 bases fitting TRBD1. Germline V gives CDR1 LNHDA, CDR2 SQIVND (reference sequence). The CDR3 runs 13 residues. Unmatched junction bases numbered 4, after V lost 9 bases and J lost 0 bases. As DNA, the CDR3 is TGTGCCAGCCTTGGACAGGCTAACTATGGCTACACCTTC. Protein product: CASLGQANYGYTF.

This clone was picked up a small number of times. The chain links TRBV6-6 to TRBJ1-1; D ambiguous. Germline values: CDR1 MNHNY, CDR2 SVGAGI (reference sequence). V gave up 3 bases and J gave up 5 bases, with 10 bases separating them. The CDR3 totals 13 residues. The DNA of the CDR3 is TGTGCCAGCAGTTATACCCTCCAGACTGAAGCTTTCTTT. This codes for CASSYTLQTEAFF.

The rearrangement links TRBV10-1 to TRBJ2-7; 7 positions agree with TRBD1. The CDR3 is 16 amino acids. V was clipped by 9 bases and J by 0 bases; unmatched bases: 14. The germline V gene has CDR1 WNHNN and CDR2 SYGVQD (reference sequence). The DNA of the CDR3 is TGCGCCAGAGATACCTCATACAGGGGTCACTCCTACGAGCAGTACGTC. The encoded protein is CARDTSYRGHSYEQYV.

This clone is a singleton in its sample. V gene TRBV20-1 combines with J gene TRBJ2-7, with TRBD2 matching 7 bases. The V gene end was trimmed by 3 bases and the J gene end by 0 bases; junction bases not matched to a gene: 8. Germline values: CDR1 DFQATT, CDR2 SNEGSKA (reference sequence). This CDR3 spans 15 amino acids. DNA for the CDR3: TGCAGTGCTAGTTATGTCGGGGGGACCTCCTACGAGCAGTACTTC. Translation gives CSASYVGGTSYEQYF.

The CDR3: CASSLGPYSGNTGELFF. CDR3 bases: TGTGCCAGCAGCTTAGGCCCCTATAGCGGAAACACCGGGGAGCTGTTTTTT. The chain couples TRBV13 to TRBJ2-2; tentatively, D is TRBD2 (6 bases). The V end was cut by 0 bases, the J end by 2 bases, with 13 bases between. This CDR3 contains 17 residues. The germline CDR1 and CDR2 sequences are PRHDT and FYEKMQ (reference sequence).

This clone was seen more than once but under ten times. The chain joins TRBV28 to TRBJ2-3, with 10 nucleotides matching TRBD2. This CDR3 comprises 17 residues. J was trimmed by 3 bases and V by 4 bases; bases with no gene match: 10. The germline V gene has CDR1 MDHEN and CDR2 SYDVKM. CDR3 protein: CASSSLTSGIGTDTQYF. CDR3 bases: TGTGCCAGCAGTTCTCTAACTAGCGGGATAGGGACAGATACGCAGTATTTT. Using reference TRBV28 and TRBJ2-3 for the parts outside the CDR3, the full variable domain is DVKVTQSSRYLVKRTGEKVFLECVQDMDHENMFWYRQDPGLGLRLIYFSYDVKMKEKGDIPEGYSVSREKKERFSLILESASTNQTSMYLCASSSLTSGIGTDTQYFGPGTRLTVL.

The V and J genes are TRBV24-1 and TRBJ2-3; D may be TRBD1 (6 bases). V was shortened by 3 bases and J by 5 bases, with 23 bases between the two germline ends. CDR3 length equals 18 residues. CDR1 is KGHDR and CDR2 is SFDVKD in the germline V gene. The CDR3 loop reads CATSDRLPGESSQDTQYF. The CDR3 coding sequence is TGTGCCACCAGTGATCGCCTCCCAGGGGAAAGTTCCCAAGATACGCAGTATTTT.

This chain connects TRBV19 to TRBJ2-1; D not certain. Per the germline V gene, CDR1 is LNHDA and CDR2 is SQIVND (reference sequence). Trimming left V 3 bases short and J 6 bases short, with 15 bases between. CDR3 length: 15 residues. CDR3 region: CASSISTSPPNEQFF. The CDR3 DNA sequence: TGTGCCAGTAGTATTTCCACATCCCCCCCCAATGAGCAGTTCTTC.

V is TRBV30 and J is TRBJ1-1, with TRBD1 as a possible D gene (5 bases). CDR3 length: 14 amino acids. V was pared by 1 base and J by 1 base, with 10 bases between. The V gene's germline CDR1 is GTSNPN and CDR2 SVGIG (reference sequence). This CDR3 is CAWSGQGKNTEAFF. The CDR3 region has the DNA TGTGCCTGGAGTGGTCAGGGTAAGAACACTGAAGCTTTCTTT.

This sequence joins TRBV5-1 and TRBJ2-7, with D possibly matching TRBD2 (5 bases). This CDR3 contains 13 residues. Germline V gene lookup returns CDR1 SGHRS and CDR2 YFSETQ. Trimming cost V 4 bases and J 5 bases, with 13 bases left between them. The CDR3 here is CASSGTSLHEQYF. In DNA form, the CDR3 reads TGCGCCAGCAGCGGAACTAGTCTCCACGAGCAGTACTTC.

The chain couples TRBV7-8 to TRBJ2-3, with 8 nucleotides matching TRBD2. CDR3 size: 15 residues. Unmatched junction bases numbered 6, after V lost 3 bases and J lost 4 bases. Germline CDR1 SGHVS, CDR2 FQNEAQ. The CDR3 loop is CASSFSAGVADTQYF. As DNA, the CDR3 is TGTGCCAGCAGCTTTTCAGCGGGAGTGGCAGATACGCAGTATTTT. Full variable domain (missing parts from reference TRBV7-8 and TRBJ2-3): GAGVSQSPRYKVAKRGQDVALRCDPISGHVSLFWYQQALGQGPEFLTYFQNEAQLDKSGLPSDRFFAERPEGSVSTLKIQRTQQEDSAVYLCASSFSAGVADTQYFGPGTRLTVL.

The chain recombines TRBV4-2 with TRBJ1-3, with D possibly matching TRBD1 (6 bases). CDR3 length: 14 residues. V shed 5 bases and J shed 2 bases, with 10 bases lying between them. Germline CDR1 reads LGHNA; CDR2 reads YNFKEQ. The CDR3 nucleotides read TGTGCCAGCAGCGCCCAGGGGACTGGAAACACCATATATTTT. This translates into CASSAQGTGNTIYF.

This clone has only a few counts. Other nucleotide sequences in the sample specify the same CDR3. The rearrangement joins TRBV5-4 to TRBJ1-1; D might be TRBD1 (5 bases). The germline gives CDR1 SGHNT, CDR2 YYREEE (reference sequence). The CDR3 length is 13 residues. Trimming took 1 base from V and 5 from J, leaving 9 bases between them. The CDR3: CASSLQGGTEAFF. The CDR3 DNA follows: TGTGCCAGCAGCTTGCAGGGCGGAACTGAAGCTTTCTTT.

The rearrangement joins TRBV9 to TRBJ2-3; 9 nucleotides align to TRBD2. There are 14 residues in the CDR3. Trimming removed 6 bases from V and 2 bases from J; junction bases left unmatched: 4. Looked up from germline, CDR1 is SGDLS and CDR2 is YYNGEE. CDR3 bases: TGTGCCAGCACCCTAGCGGGAAACACAGATACGCAGTATTTT. Protein product: CASTLAGNTDTQYF.

The V gene is TRBV23-1, the J gene TRBJ2-3; 8 bases map to TRBD1. TRBV23-1 is sorted into the ORF group, with uncertain function. After removal of 4 bases from V and 1 base from J, the junction contained 16 bases not matched to a gene. This CDR3 region has 19 residues. CDR3 sequence: CASSLSRQGFLTGTDTQYF. Here the CDR3 DNA reads TGCGCCAGCAGTCTTTCGAGACAGGGGTTCTTGACGGGCACAGATACGCAGTATTTT.

The V and J genes are TRBV2 and TRBJ1-2; D unclear. CDR1 is SNHLY and CDR2 is FYNNEI in the germline V gene. V was cut by 0 bases and J by 2 bases, with 10 bases left in between. The CDR3 sequence is 15 residues long. CDR3 nucleotides: TGTGCCAGCAGTGAAGCGGTCAGGCAAAACTATGGCTACACCTTC. Residues: CASSEAVRQNYGYTF.

The V call is TRBV5-4, the J call TRBJ2-3; 7 bases match TRBD2. V trimming: 2 bases; J trimming: 5 bases; junction bases outside the gene matches: 8. CDR1 SGHNT and CDR2 YYREEE come from the germline V gene (reference sequence). The CDR3 extends over 15 amino acids. The chain's CDR3 is CASSFGGLVGDTQYF. DNA of the CDR3: TGTGCCAGCAGCTTTGGCGGACTAGTCGGAGATACGCAGTATTTT. Together with reference TRBV5-4 and TRBJ2-3, the CDR3 gives the full variable domain: ETGVTQSPTHLIKTRGQQVTLRCSSQSGHNTVSWYQQALGQGPQFIFQYYREEENGRGNFPPRFSGLQFPNYSSELNVNALELDDSALYLCASSFGGLVGDTQYFGPGTRLTVL.

This clone turned up a few times. The J gene is TRBJ2-5, the V gene TRBV4-1; 7 bases map to TRBD2. The ends lost 4 bases at V and 1 base at J; junction bases unmatched: 3. CDR3 length: 14 amino acids. Germline CDR1 is MGHRA and CDR2 is YSYEKL. The CDR3 DNA is TGCGCCAGCAGCCTCGGGGGGACCCAAGAGACCCAGTACTTC. It yields the protein CASSLGGTQETQYF.

The chain couples TRBV27 to TRBJ1-1, with 7 bases lining up with TRBD1. This CDR3 is 15 amino acids long. The germline gives CDR1 MNHEY, CDR2 SMNVEV (reference sequence). V gave up 3 bases and J gave up 3 bases; unmatched junction bases: 7. CDR3: CASSLTGSVDTEAFF. CDR3 sequence (DNA): TGTGCCAGCAGTTTGACAGGGAGCGTGGACACTGAAGCTTTCTTT.

This chain connects TRBV2 to TRBJ2-7; D is ambiguous. CDR1 and CDR2 from the germline V gene are SNHLY and FYNNEI. Trimming pared 3 bases from V and 6 bases from J, leaving 12 bases between. CDR3 length: 13 amino acids. Written as DNA, the CDR3 is TGTGCCAGCAGTGACAGTCAGTTCTCCGAGCAGTACTTC. It translates to CASSDSQFSEQYF.

The chain combines TRBV2 with TRBJ1-3, with D unresolved. CDR1 is SNHLY and CDR2 is FYNNEI in the germline V gene. Trimming shortened V by 6 bases and J by 0 bases, and 15 bases separated the two germline ends. The CDR3 is 16 residues long. CDR3 residues: CASSKGGTTSGNTIYF. The CDR3 DNA sequence: TGTGCCAGCAGCAAGGGAGGCACTACCTCTGGAAACACCATATATTTT.

The CDR3 here is CASTNGGGQPQHF. CDR3 nucleotide sequence: TGTGCCAGCACCAACGGGGGGGGTCAGCCCCAGCATTTT. V usage is TRBV28 and J usage is TRBJ1-5; TRBD1 might be the D (5 bases). Germline-derived CDR1 and CDR2 are MDHEN and SYDVKM. This CDR3 contains 13 residues. The ends were cut back, 7 bases at V and 6 bases at J, with 13 bases in the middle.

This clone was recorded at least ten times. The chain is built from TRBV30 and TRBJ1-2; no firm D call. V was trimmed by 1 base and J by 4 bases, leaving 10 bases between them. Germline V gene data show CDR1 as GTSNPN and CDR2 as SVGIG (reference sequence). The CDR3 extends over 13 amino acids. The CDR3 reads CAWSGLTRYGYTF. DNA for the CDR3: TGTGCCTGGAGTGGGCTGACACGCTATGGCTACACCTTC. The variable domain in full, completed from reference TRBV30 and TRBJ1-2, reads SQTIHQWPATLVQPVGSPLSLECTVEGTSNPNLYWYRQAAGRGLQLLFYSVGIGQISSEVPQNLSASRPQDRQFILSSKKLLLSDSGFYLCAWSGLTRYGYTFGSGTRLTVV.

CDR3 DNA sequence: TGTGCCAGCAGTTTACATGGGACAGGGGGACCCGGGGAGCTGTTTTTT. This gives the protein CASSLHGTGGPGELFF. The chain employs TRBV28 and TRBJ2-2; 11 nucleotides match TRBD1. CDR1 MDHEN and CDR2 SYDVKM come from the germline V gene. V was clipped by 2 bases and J by 6 bases; unmatched bases: 5. The CDR3 has 16 amino acids.